These T cell receptor beta chains were read from a single sample in a study of T cell repertoires in cytomegalovirus infection. Their antigen targets remain unknown. TCRdb recomputed calls from the reads with MiXCR, one row per CDR3 protein. The table includes about 900,000 distinct CDR3 sequences, roughly a third detected once. Sequences were derived from cultured CD8+ T cells from PBMCs, sampled from culture after CMV antigen stimulation. The receptors derive from a human donor in good health (CMV status not recorded). Some clones in this sample may be carry-over from other donors' samples. CDR3s leave out the opening cysteine and the closing phenylalanine or tryptophan.

V	J	CDR3
TRBV5-5	TRBJ2-7	ASSLSSGDYEQY
TRBV12-3/TRBV12-4	TRBJ2-3	ASSFEGLPDTQY
TRBV24-1	TRBJ2-3	ATSARTSGTSTDTQY
TRBV7-6	TRBJ2-6	ASSPGTAFSGANVLT
TRBV7-2	TRBJ1-6	ASSFDSGYNSPLH
TRBV27	TRBJ2-1	ASSLLATTYYNEQF
TRBV10-3	TRBJ2-1	AISESDSAYNEQF
TRBV11-2	TRBJ2-5	VSRPTRAQETQY
TRBV7-4	TRBJ1-2	ASSAPREGLKGYT
TRBV6-1	TRBJ2-1	ASRVLAHEQF
TRBV3-1	TRBJ2-1	ASSPLTGGRNEQF
TRBV6-1	TRBJ2-7	ASSEGDAGYEQY
TRBV4-1	TRBJ2-2	ASSHLVTGELF
TRBV7-9	TRBJ1-2	ASSSSYGYT
TRBV4-2	TRBJ1-1	ASSQESGLYTEAF
TRBV7-6	TRBJ2-7	ASSTTELYEQY
TRBV7-6	TRBJ2-7	ASSYNPRDRKY
TRBV6-5	TRBJ1-2	ASSYAGQGKFGYT
TRBV28	TRBJ1-1	ASSFPLGRGNTEAF
TRBV7-8	TRBJ1-4	ASSFEAEEKLF
TRBV6-5	TRBJ2-2	ASSYWTAGELF
TRBV29-1	TRBJ2-3	SAGDRAGDTQY
TRBV29-1	TRBJ2-2	SVDEGAAGELF
TRBV7-2	TRBJ1-2	ASSLGNRKEYGYT
TRBV19	TRBJ1-1	ASTSSQGANTEAF
TRBV2	TRBJ2-1	ATVGGHSNEQF
TRBV4-1	TRBJ2-3	ASSQGRGDTQY
TRBV20-1	TRBJ2-7	SARDWDRVTDRGEQY
TRBV19	TRBJ1-1	ATRSDAGNTEAF
TRBV11-2	TRBJ1-2	ASSLETGQGMRGYT
TRBV7-6	TRBJ2-7	ASSFLAGGPSYEQY
TRBV4-3	TRBJ1-2	ASSQDEGYYGYT
TRBV27	TRBJ1-5	ASSPSRGPQH
TRBV28	TRBJ1-3	ATLEGPTEGNTIY
TRBV7-9	TRBJ1-4	ASSPQGGYEKLF
TRBV7-9	TRBJ2-2	ASSPGGGPNTGELF
TRBV7-9	TRBJ2-5	ASSSDQTQY
TRBV7-9	TRBJ2-3	ASSPIPSTDTQY
TRBV6-5	TRBJ1-3	ASSYSVSGNTIY
TRBV7-8	TRBJ1-5	ASRLGQGRNQPQH
TRBV14	TRBJ1-2	ASSQGARLYGYT
TRBV9	TRBJ2-5	ASSSRQHQETQY
TRBV2	TRBJ2-1	ASSVGLAFNEQF
TRBV28	TRBJ2-1	ASSFTSGGPGTI
TRBV19	TRBJ2-1	ASGGRGGTYNEQF
TRBV7-6	TRBJ2-2	ASSLIPRGWTKNTGELF
TRBV7-9	TRBJ1-1	ASSQTTGVGTEAF
TRBV6-1	TRBJ2-1	ASSDQGWGGSYNEQF
TRBV27	TRBJ2-7	ASSHEVAGARGDEQY
TRBV18	TRBJ2-3	ASSPTGGWGDTQY
TRBV3-1	TRBJ2-5	ATQGGGQETQY
TRBV4-3	TRBJ1-1	ASSQGAQGVNTEAF